This TCR beta chain stems from a study of blood T cell repertoires in COVID-19. For the study at large: Material from acute and convalescent COVID-19 was sourced from the United States, Italy and Spain. PBMCs, B-cell-depleted T cells, or T cells were the source of the cDNA or gDNA that made up the material.

As originally analysed: Using reference gene primer amplification, nucleated cell counts were estimated. Sequenced by immunoSEQ multiplex PCR; TCRdb stores in-frame clones only, minus some. V and J calls and clone size come straight from that table; D and trimming were deduced from the DNA. The repertoire consists of 100,000 to 110,000 clones, with roughly 88% occurring once and the leading ten covering about 5%. Looked up from germline, CDR1 is MDHEN and CDR2 is SYDVKM. The CDR3 contains 15 residues. J gave up 4 bases and V 7 bases, and 8 bases lay outside the gene matches. This TCR derives from a human donor in a cohort sampled during active COVID-19. The material sequenced was peripheral blood. The chain employs TRBV28 and TRBJ2-2; 8 bases agree with TRBD2. CDR3 DNA: TGTGCCAGCACCGAAGCGGGAGCGGTCACCGGGGAGCTGTTTTTT. It specifies CASTEAGAVTGELFF.